The rows below give T cell receptor beta chains drawn from one sample of a study of T cell clonotyping in hematopoietic cell transplantation. Clones were read by immunoSEQ multiplex PCR, and TCRdb kept only the in-frame ones, dropping some. The sample carries 9,000 to 15,000 clones, around 49% recorded once. The sample taken for sequencing was peripheral blood mononuclear cells. The origin of the receptors is a man between 45 and 60 years old in good health. Some clones in this sample may be carry-over from other donors' samples. The CDR3 runs from the conserved cysteine through the conserved F or W.

v_gene,j_gene,CDR3aa
TRBV28,TRBJ2-2,CASSLPDRWGGEGTGELFF
TRBV5-6,TRBJ2-3,CASSTRTVDTQYF
TRBV28,TRBJ1-2,CASSLWQRPTVYGYTF
TRBV5-1,TRBJ1-4,CASSLAPFFATNEKLFF
TRBV6-1,TRBJ1-2,CASSVRVRGYGYTF
TRBV11-3,TRBJ2-7,CASSPGGKYPLSYEQYF
TRBV9,TRBJ2-7,CASSPRQYSEQYF
TRBV4-1,TRBJ2-7,CASSLGKVYEQYF
TRBV6-4,TRBJ1-2,CASSDLTGDGYTF
TRBV5-4,TRBJ1-2,CASSLGDALRGYTF
TRBV4-1,TRBJ1-5,CASSHHQGGDQPQHF
TRBV9,TRBJ1-2,CASSPWDRGKAGYTF
TRBV19,TRBJ2-7,CASRRTGSYEQYF
TRBV7-6,TRBJ2-1,CASSLAGTSFWEQFF
TRBV29-1,TRBJ1-1,CSVGQGGEYTEAFF
TRBV5-1,TRBJ2-7,CASSPVAANYEQYF
TRBV4-3,TRBJ2-7,CASSQDLAGGLLSYEQYF
TRBV28,TRBJ1-5,CASRPTDQPQHF
TRBV5-1,TRBJ2-7,CASSITSGSSYEQYF
TRBV6-1,TRBJ2-2,CASQTQRNTGELFF
TRBV6-1,TRBJ1-3,CASSDRVEASGNTIYF
TRBV6-5,TRBJ2-1,CASTELAGGFNEQFF
TRBV21-1,TRBJ2-7,CASSTWGQVPTYEQYF
TRBV6-1,TRBJ1-2,CASSDEDGPGGVGYTF
TRBV19,TRBJ2-1,CASRQDSSSYNEQFF
TRBV11-2,TRBJ1-5,CASSLDRGPAQHF
TRBV30,TRBJ2-3,CAWSRRGLSTDTQYF
TRBV29-1,TRBJ2-7,CSVEVGISYEQYF
TRBV5-1,TRBJ2-7,CASSLVPDRDREQYF
TRBV30,TRBJ1-1,CAWSRGRTEAFF
TRBV28,TRBJ1-3,CASSLHNSGNTIYF
TRBV30,TRBJ1-2,CAWSVRGEGRYGYTF
TRBV6-1,TRBJ2-1,CASSEGPETGEQFF
TRBV7-2,TRBJ2-5,CASSLVGGTREQYF
TRBV5-1,TRBJ2-7,CASSLRGHYEQYF
TRBV6-1,TRBJ1-2,CASTGTAGGYTF
TRBV10-3,TRBJ2-7,CAIAVSGRLVEQYF
TRBV7-6,TRBJ2-2,CASSPQALTGELFF
TRBV4-2,TRBJ2-5,CASSQVRSGQGSRETQYF
TRBV6-6,TRBJ1-5,CASRTGEDQPQHF
TRBV5-1,TRBJ1-2,CASSFGDYGYTF
TRBV30,TRBJ1-4,CAWSEGGTNEKLFF
TRBV5-6,TRBJ2-3,CASSVTDTQYF
TRBV19,TRBJ2-7,CASSIPQGPGEQYF
TRBV28,TRBJ1-5,CAGQYRGNQPQHF
TRBV5-1,TRBJ1-2,CASSLAGPGGYTF
TRBV20-1,TRBJ1-2,CSASQGAAPCF
TRBV30,TRBJ2-7,CAWRLAASYEQYF
TRBV20-1,TRBJ2-5,CSARMAETQYF
TRBV9,TRBJ1-1,CASSVGPFGGEAFF
TRBV28,TRBJ1-2,CASTSISGYTF
TRBV6-6,TRBJ1-1,CASSRDLRGNTEAFF
TRBV10-3,TRBJ1-5,CAISESGGRPQHF
TRBV6-5,TRBJ2-7,CASTRQGASSYEQYF
TRBV15,TRBJ1-1,CATSRTPDTEAFF
TRBV5-8,TRBJ2-7,CASSPTPTQFGF
TRBV19,TRBJ1-4,CASSNRGGEKLFF